This TCR beta chain came from a study of T cells in Graves' hyperthyroidism and ophthalmopathy. Germline CDR1 reads SGHRS; CDR2 reads YFSETQ. The CDR3 contains 13 residues. With 7 bases clipped from V and 1 base from J, the junction kept 2 bases outside the gene matches. This clonotype has a handful of counts. Amplification targeted TCR beta CDR3 regions from RNA transcripts. During a first-round RT-PCR of the TCR CDR3, the HTBI primer set was used. TCRdb analysed the multiplex PCR reads with MiXCR anew, one entry per CDR3 protein. The profile shows around 520,000 distinct CDR3 sequences, around a quarter of them singletons.

The TCR was taken from a woman aged 25 to 45 with Graves' ophthalmopathy. Source material: blood. The chain joins TRBV5-1 to TRBJ1-1; TRBD1 matches at 9 bases. CDR3 protein: CASGTGRNTEAFF. The CDR3 DNA sequence: TGCGCCAGCGGGACAGGGCGGAACACTGAAGCTTTCTTT.